This TCR beta chain derives from a study of blood T cells in healthy people across ages. The CDR3 contains 15 residues. V lost 7 bases, J lost 8 bases, and 12 bases stayed unmatched. Each of the donors had approximately 10 milliliters of peripheral blood drawn into EDTA-treated Vacutainer tubes. A second PCR, run for about 7 to 11 cycles, used a sample-barcoded 5' primer plus a J-beta primer mix. Through a template-switch adaptor with 12 random nucleotides, each cDNA molecule received a tag. MiXCR, run by TCRdb on the 5' RACE reads, gives a single entry per CDR3 protein. The table has some 710,000 distinct CDR3 sequences, more than 35% seen once; the top ten hold roughly 18%.

The sequence was collected from a man aged 80 or over in good health. The specimen was blood. The chain combines TRBV12-3 or TRBV12-4 with TRBJ2-1, with 9 bases aligning to TRBD2. The CDR3, as DNA: TGTGCCAGCACCCTCAGCGGGACTAGCCTCGATGAGCAGTTCTTC. Translating gives CASTLSGTSLDEQFF.